The clone carrying this T cell receptor beta chain was seen at least ten times. Individually, cDNA molecules had unique molecular identifiers attached to them. TCRdb passed the 5' RACE reads through MiXCR, listing each CDR3 protein once. The table lists some 45,000 distinct CDR3 sequences, approximately 9% of them singletons. The sample belongs to a study of early T cells in non-severe SARS-CoV-2 infection. Study-level information: Bulk RNA taken from unsorted whole blood was sequenced, leaving chains unpaired.

Germline assignment: CDR1 LGHNA and CDR2 YSLEER. V lost 0 bases to trimming and J lost 0 bases, with 12 bases between them. This CDR3 spans 17 amino acids. The sample was whole blood, taken at baseline. The TCR was taken from an adult who was a healthcare worker with PCR-confirmed SARS-CoV-2 infection or an uninfected control (not recorded which). The rearrangement joins TRBV4-3 to TRBJ2-1, with D uncertain. This CDR3 is CASSQDRASSSYNEQFF. CDR3 bases: TGCGCCAGCAGCCAAGATCGGGCATCGAGCTCCTACAATGAGCAGTTCTTC.